These T cell receptor beta chains were read from a single sample in a study of T cells in pancreatic ductal adenocarcinoma. TCRdb's table, derived via immunoSEQ multiplex PCR, lists solely in-frame clones and lacks some. The sample includes about 97,000 clones, roughly 96% of them seen just once. The sequenced sample was PBMCs. The receptors derive from a human donor with pancreatic ductal adenocarcinoma. Each CDR3 is given with its conserved first and last residue. The order of the fields is J gene, V gene, D gene, clone size, CDR3 protein, CDR3 DNA. D genes are given only for firm matches. Part of the rows lack a size; the others show once, few, many or a class for expanded clones.

>TRBJ2-3|TRBV10-2|TRBD2|-
CASSDSRGRPSGTTDTQYF
TGCGCCAGCAGTGATTCCCGGGGTCGGCCTAGCGGGACAACAGATACGCAGTATTTT
>TRBJ2-2|TRBV28|TRBD2|-
CASLGSGRAHGELFF
TGTGCCAGCTTAGGGAGCGGGAGGGCCCACGGGGAGCTGTTTTTT
>TRBJ2-3|TRBV29-1|-|once
CSVVVGLSTDTQYF
TGCAGCGTTGTAGTCGGACTGAGCACAGATACGCAGTATTTT
>TRBJ2-4|TRBV10-2|-|once
CASGLESPAKNIQYF
TGCGCCAGCGGGTTGGAGTCTCCAGCCAAAAACATTCAGTACTTC
>TRBJ2-3|TRBV5-6|-|-
CASSWSGDTQYF
TGTGCCAGCAGCTGGTCAGGGGATACGCAGTATTTT
>TRBJ1-2|TRBV7-2|TRBD1|once
CASSLLGQLRGYTF
TGTGCCAGCAGCTTACTGGGACAGTTGAGAGGCTACACCTTC
>TRBJ2-7|TRBV18|TRBD2|-
CASSPRDSGISEQYF
TGTGCCAGCTCACCACGGGATAGCGGGATCTCCGAGCAGTACTTC
>TRBJ2-7|TRBV18|-|-
CASSPGLTRSYEQYF
TGTGCCAGCTCACCGGGCCTAACTAGATCCTACGAGCAGTACTTC
>TRBJ1-2|TRBV5-6|TRBD1|-
CASSPLGQGGGYTF
TGTGCCAGCAGCCCCTTGGGACAGGGAGGTGGCTACACCTTC
>TRBJ2-5|TRBV7-3|-|-
CASSPRVSETQYF
TGTGCCAGCAGTCCGAGGGTTTCTGAGACCCAGTACTTC
>TRBJ1-2|TRBV5-6|-|once
CASRQHYGYTF
TGTGCCAGCAGACAGCACTATGGCTACACCTTC
>TRBJ1-1|TRBV30|TRBD1|-
CAWNLSGGAFF
TGTGCCTGGAACCTATCAGGGGGAGCTTTCTTT
>TRBJ1-1|TRBV6-1|-|-
CASRLLRNTEAFF
TGTGCCAGCCGCCTTCTAAGGAACACTGAAGCTTTCTTT
>TRBJ2-2|TRBV27|-|-
CASSSRGTGELFF
TGTGCCAGCAGTTCGCGGGGCACCGGGGAGCTGTTTTTT
>TRBJ2-7|TRBV7-2|TRBD2|-
CASSLVVAGGLYEQYF
TGTGCCAGCAGCTTAGTAGTAGCGGGAGGACTCTACGAGCAGTACTTC
>TRBJ2-7|TRBV7-2|TRBD2|-
CASSLRAGGYEQYF
TGTGCCAGCAGCCTAAGGGCGGGAGGGTACGAGCAGTACTTC
>TRBJ2-1|TRBV18|TRBD1|-
CASSPIRSQGGVPHNEQFF
TGTGCCAGCTCACCAATTCGATCTCAAGGGGGCGTCCCCCACAATGAGCAGTTCTTC
>TRBJ2-2|TRBV18|TRBD2|-
CASSRLAVTPGTGELFF
TGTGCCAGCTCGAGACTAGCGGTAACGCCCGGCACCGGGGAGCTGTTTTTT
>TRBJ1-5|TRBV5-8|TRBD1|-
CASSQRQGAVQPQHF
TGTGCCAGCAGCCAAAGACAGGGGGCGGTTCAGCCCCAGCATTTT
>TRBJ1-1|TRBV5-1|-|-
CASSLEYNTEAFF
TGCGCCAGCAGCTTGGAATATAACACTGAAGCTTTCTTT
>TRBJ2-3|TRBV7-2|-|-
CASSLQGSQYF
TGTGCCAGCAGCTTACAGGGATCGCAGTATTTT
>TRBJ2-7|TRBV9|-|-
CASSPGDSYEQYF
TGTGCCAGCAGCCCGGGGGACTCCTACGAGCAGTACTTC
>TRBJ1-2|TRBV30|-|once
CAWSRGGNYGYTF
TGTGCCTGGAGCCGGGGTGGAAACTATGGCTACACCTTC
>TRBJ2-7|TRBV6-6|TRBD1|-
CASRPGQGSYEQYF
TGTGCCAGCAGACCGGGACAGGGATCCTACGAGCAGTACTTC
>TRBJ1-4|TRBV6-5|-|-
CASSLASPGWEKLFF
TGTGCCAGCAGTTTAGCCAGCCCCGGATGGGAAAAACTGTTTTTT